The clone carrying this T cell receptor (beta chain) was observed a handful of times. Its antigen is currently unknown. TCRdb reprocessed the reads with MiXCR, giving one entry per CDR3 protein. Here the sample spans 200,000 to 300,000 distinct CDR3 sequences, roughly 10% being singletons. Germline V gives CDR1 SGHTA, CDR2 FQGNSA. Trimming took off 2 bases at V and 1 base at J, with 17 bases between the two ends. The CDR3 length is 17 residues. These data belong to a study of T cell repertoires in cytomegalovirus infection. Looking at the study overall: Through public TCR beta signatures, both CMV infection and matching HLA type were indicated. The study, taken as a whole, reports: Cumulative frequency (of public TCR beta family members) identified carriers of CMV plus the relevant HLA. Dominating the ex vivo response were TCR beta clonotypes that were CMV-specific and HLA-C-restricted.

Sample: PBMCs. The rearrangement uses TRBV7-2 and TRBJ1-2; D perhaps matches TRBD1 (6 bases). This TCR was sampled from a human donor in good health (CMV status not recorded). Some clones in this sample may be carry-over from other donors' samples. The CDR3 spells CASSLRQDRYINYGYTF. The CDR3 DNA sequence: TGTGCCAGCAGCTTACGCCAGGACAGATACATTAACTATGGCTACACCTTC.